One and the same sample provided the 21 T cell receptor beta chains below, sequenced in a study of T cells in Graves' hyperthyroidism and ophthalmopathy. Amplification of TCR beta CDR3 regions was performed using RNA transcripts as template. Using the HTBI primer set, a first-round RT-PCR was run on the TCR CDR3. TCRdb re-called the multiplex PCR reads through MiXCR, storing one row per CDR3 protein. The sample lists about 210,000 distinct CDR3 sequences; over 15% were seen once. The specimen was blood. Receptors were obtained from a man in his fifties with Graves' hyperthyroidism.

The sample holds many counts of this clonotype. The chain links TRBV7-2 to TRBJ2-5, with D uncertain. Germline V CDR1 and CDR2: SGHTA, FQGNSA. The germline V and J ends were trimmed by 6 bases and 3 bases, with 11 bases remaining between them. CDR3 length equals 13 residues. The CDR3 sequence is CASSRGRKETQYF. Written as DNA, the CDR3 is TGTGCCAGCAGTCGAGGACGGAAAGAGACCCAGTACTTC.

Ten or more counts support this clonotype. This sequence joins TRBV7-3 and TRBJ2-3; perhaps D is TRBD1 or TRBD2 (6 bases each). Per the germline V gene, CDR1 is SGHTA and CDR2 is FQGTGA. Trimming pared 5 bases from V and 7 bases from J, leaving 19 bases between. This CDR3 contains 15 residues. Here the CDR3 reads CASSVEGGGTYTQYF. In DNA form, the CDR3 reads TGTGCCAGCAGCGTGGAGGGGGGAGGTACATATACGCAGTATTTT.

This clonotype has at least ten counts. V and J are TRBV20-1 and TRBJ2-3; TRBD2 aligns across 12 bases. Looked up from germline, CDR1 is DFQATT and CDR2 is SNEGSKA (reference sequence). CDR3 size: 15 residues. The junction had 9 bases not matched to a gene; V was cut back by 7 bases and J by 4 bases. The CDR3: CSVLLLAGGADTQYF. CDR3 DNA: TGCAGTGTTCTTCTACTAGCGGGAGGTGCAGATACGCAGTATTTT.

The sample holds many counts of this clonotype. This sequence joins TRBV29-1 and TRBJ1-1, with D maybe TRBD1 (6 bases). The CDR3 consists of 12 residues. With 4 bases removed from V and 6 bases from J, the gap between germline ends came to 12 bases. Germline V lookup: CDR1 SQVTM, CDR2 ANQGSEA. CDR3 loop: CSVGDNNPEAFF. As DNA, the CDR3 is TGCAGCGTTGGGGACAATAACCCTGAAGCTTTCTTT.

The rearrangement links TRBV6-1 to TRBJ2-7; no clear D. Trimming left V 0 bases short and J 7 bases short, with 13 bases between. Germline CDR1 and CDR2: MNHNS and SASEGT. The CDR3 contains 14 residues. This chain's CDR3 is CASSEASRLEEQYF. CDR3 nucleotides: TGTGCCAGCAGTGAAGCTTCACGGCTTGAGGAGCAGTACTTC.

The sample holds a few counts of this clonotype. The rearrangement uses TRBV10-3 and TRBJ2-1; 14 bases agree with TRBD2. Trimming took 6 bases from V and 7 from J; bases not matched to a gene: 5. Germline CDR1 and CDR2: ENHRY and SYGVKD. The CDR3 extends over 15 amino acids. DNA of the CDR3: TGTGCCATCAGGAGGACTAGCGGGAGGACGAATGAGCAGTTCTTC. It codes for CAIRRTSGRTNEQFF.

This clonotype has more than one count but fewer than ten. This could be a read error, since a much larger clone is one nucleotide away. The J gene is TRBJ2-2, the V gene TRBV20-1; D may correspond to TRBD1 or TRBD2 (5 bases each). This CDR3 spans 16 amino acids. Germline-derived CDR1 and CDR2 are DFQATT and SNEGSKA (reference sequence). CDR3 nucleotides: TGCAGTGTTAGAGATATGACGGACTGGGGGACCGGGGAGCTGTTTTTT. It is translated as CSVRDMTDWGTGELFF.

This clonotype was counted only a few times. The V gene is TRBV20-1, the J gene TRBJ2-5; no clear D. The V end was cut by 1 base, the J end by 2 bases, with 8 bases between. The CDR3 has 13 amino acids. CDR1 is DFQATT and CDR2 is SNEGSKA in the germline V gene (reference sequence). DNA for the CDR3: TGCAGTGCTAGAGTCGACTCACAAGAGACCCAGTACTTC. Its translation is CSARVDSQETQYF.

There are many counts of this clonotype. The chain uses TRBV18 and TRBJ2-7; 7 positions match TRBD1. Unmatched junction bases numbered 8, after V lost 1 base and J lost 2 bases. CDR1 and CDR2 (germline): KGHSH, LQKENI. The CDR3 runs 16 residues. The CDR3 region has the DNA TGTGCCAGCTCACCACGAACAGGGGTTAATCCCTACGAGCAGTACTTC. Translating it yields CASSPRTGVNPYEQYF.

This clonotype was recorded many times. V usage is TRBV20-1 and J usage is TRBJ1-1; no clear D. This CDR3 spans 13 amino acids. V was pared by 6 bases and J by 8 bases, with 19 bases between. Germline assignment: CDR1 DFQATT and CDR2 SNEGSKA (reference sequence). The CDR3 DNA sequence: TGCAGTGCCACCCCCTTGATAGGTACGGAAGCTTTCTTT. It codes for CSATPLIGTEAFF.

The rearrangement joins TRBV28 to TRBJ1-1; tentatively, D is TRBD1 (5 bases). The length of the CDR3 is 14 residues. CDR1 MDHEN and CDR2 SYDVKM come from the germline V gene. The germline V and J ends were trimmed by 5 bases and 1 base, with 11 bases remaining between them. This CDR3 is CASSPEGKNTEAFF. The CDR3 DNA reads TGTGCCAGCAGTCCGGAGGGGAAGAACACTGAAGCTTTCTTT.

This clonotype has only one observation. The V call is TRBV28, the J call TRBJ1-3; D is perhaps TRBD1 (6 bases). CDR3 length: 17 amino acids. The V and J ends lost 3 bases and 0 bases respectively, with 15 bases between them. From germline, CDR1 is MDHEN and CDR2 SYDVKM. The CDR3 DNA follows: TGTGCCAGCAGTTTCCGGCTGAACAGGGTCTCTGGAAACACCATATATTTT. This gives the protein CASSFRLNRVSGNTIYF.

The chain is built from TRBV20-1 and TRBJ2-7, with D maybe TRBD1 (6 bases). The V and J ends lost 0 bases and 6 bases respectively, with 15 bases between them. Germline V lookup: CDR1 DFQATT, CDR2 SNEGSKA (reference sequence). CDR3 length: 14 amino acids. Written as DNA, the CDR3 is TGCAGTGCTAGAGATCACACAGGGAATATCGAGCAGTACTTC. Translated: CSARDHTGNIEQYF.

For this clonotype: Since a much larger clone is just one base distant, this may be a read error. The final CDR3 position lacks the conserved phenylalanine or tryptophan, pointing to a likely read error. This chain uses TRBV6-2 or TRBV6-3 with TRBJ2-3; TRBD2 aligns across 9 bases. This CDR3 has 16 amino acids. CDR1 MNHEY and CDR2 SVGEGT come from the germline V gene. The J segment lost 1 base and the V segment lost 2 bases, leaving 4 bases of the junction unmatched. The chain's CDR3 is CASSYPSGNGTDTQYS. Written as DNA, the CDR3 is TGTGCCAGCAGTTACCCTAGCGGGAATGGCACAGATACGCAGTATTCT.

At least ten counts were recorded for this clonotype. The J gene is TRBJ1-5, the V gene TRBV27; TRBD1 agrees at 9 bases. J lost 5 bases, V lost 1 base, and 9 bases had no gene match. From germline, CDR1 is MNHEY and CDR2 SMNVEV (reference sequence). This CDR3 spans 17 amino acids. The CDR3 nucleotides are TGTGCCAGCAGTTTATTAAAACCGGGACAGGGCTATCAGCCCCAGCATTTT. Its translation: CASSLLKPGQGYQPQHF.

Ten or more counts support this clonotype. In DNA form, the CDR3 reads TGTGCCAGCAGTTTAGGTTTCAGTGGCTACACCTTC. Its translation: CASSLGFSGYTF. This sequence joins TRBV12-3 or TRBV12-4 and TRBJ1-2; D is unresolved. The CDR3 covers 12 residues. V was shortened by 1 base and J by 7 bases, with 7 bases between the two germline ends.

Here the CDR3 reads CASSRGLAGGDEQFF. CDR3 sequence (DNA): TGTGCCAGCAGCCGGGGACTAGCGGGAGGGGATGAGCAGTTCTTC. J is TRBJ2-1 and V is TRBV7-9; 16 positions agree with TRBD2. Looked up from germline, CDR1 is SEHNR and CDR2 is FQNEAQ (reference sequence). After removal of 5 bases from V and 8 bases from J, the junction contained 3 bases not matched to a gene. This CDR3 has 15 residues.

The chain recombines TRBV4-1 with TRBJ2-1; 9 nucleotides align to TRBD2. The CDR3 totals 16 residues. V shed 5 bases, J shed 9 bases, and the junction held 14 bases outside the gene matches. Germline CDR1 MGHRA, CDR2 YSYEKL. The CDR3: CASSDVRSGRSSEQFF. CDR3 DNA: TGCGCCAGCAGCGACGTTCGTAGCGGGAGATCTAGTGAGCAGTTCTTC.

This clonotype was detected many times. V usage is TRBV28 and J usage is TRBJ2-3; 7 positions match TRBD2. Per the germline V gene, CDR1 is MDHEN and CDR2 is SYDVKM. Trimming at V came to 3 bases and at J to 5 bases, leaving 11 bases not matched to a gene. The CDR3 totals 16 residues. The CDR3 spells CASSFGGSGDVDTQYF. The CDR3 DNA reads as TGTGCCAGCAGTTTTGGCGGGAGCGGGGATGTAGATACGCAGTATTTT.

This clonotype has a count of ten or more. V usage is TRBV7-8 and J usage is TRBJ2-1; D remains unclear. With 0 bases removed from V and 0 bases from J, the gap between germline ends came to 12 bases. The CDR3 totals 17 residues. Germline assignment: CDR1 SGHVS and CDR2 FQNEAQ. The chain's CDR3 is CASSLAVVPRSYNEQFF. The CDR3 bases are TGTGCCAGCAGCTTAGCGGTTGTACCCCGCTCCTACAATGAGCAGTTCTTC.

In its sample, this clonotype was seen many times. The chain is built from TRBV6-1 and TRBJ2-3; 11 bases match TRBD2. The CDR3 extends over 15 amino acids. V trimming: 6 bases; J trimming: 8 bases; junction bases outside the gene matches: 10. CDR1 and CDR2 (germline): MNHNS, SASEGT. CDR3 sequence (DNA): TGTGCCAGCAGGGCACTAGCGGGAGTTCGAGTTACGCAGTATTTT. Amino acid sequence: CASRALAGVRVTQYF.